The clone carrying this T cell receptor beta chain came up once. Its cognate antigen is unknown. Overlapping HIV-1 Gag 15-mer peptides at approximately 1 ug per peptide per mL were used. CD40L-negative CD69-negative CD45RO-high memory CD4+ T cells were sorted as populations depleted of antigen-responding cells. V shed 3 bases, J shed 8 bases, and the junction held 7 bases outside the gene matches. Germline V gene data show CDR1 as SGHTA and CDR2 as FQGNSA. The CDR3 runs 15 residues. The immunoSEQ assay was version 4, run in survey mode. Only in-frame clones appear in the TCRdb table, and some are missing; sequencing was by immunoSEQ multiplex PCR. The sample lists over 60,000 clones; about 77% were seen once. The data belong to a study of persistence of HIV-infected CD4 T cells. Study as a whole: Multiple blood draws of up to 180 mL, except a couple of donors with single leukapheresis.

The chain couples TRBV7-2 to TRBJ1-4; 9 nucleotides line up with TRBD1. The receptor was derived from an adult man with HIV who was CMV-seropositive. The sample here was CD4+ T cells sorted from PBMCs after approximately 20-hour stimulation, taken from a patient who received antiretroviral therapy. The CDR3 is CASSFAGTGSEKLFF. The CDR3 bases are TGTGCCAGCAGCTTCGCCGGGACAGGGAGCGAAAAACTGTTTTTT.